One and the same sample provided the 17 T cell receptor beta chains below, sequenced in a study of cytomegalovirus exposure and HLA in healthy donors. The PCR contained 60 Vbeta and 13 Jbeta primers. Profiling relied on immunoSEQ multiplex PCR, and the TCRdb table lists in-frame clones only, not all of them. The sample holds about 110,000 clones, around 75% seen once. The sequencing sample was made of PBMCs. The receptors stem from a woman in her thirties in good health and CMV-seronegative.

The rearrangement links TRBV7-9 to TRBJ1-2; no firm D call. The CDR3 loop spans 11 amino acids. The V and J ends lost 6 bases and 4 bases respectively, with 6 bases between them. Germline V gene sequence: CDR1 SEHNR, CDR2 FQNEAQ (reference sequence). The DNA of the CDR3 is TGTGCCAGCAGTCTATCCTATGGCTACACCTTC. Translated, it gives CASSLSYGYTF.

This rearrangement joins TRBV6-1 to TRBJ1-5, with D tentatively TRBD1 (6 bases). The CDR3 loop spans 15 amino acids. Trimming took 6 bases from V and 8 from J, leaving 20 bases between them. Germline assignment: CDR1 MNHNS and CDR2 SASEGT. The CDR3 bases are TGTGCCAGCAGGGGGACACCGCTATCAAATGAGCCCCAGCATTTT. Encoded protein: CASRGTPLSNEPQHF.

The gene calls are TRBV6-1 and TRBJ1-5; 8 bases line up with TRBD1. With 4 bases clipped from V and 5 bases from J, the junction kept 4 bases outside the gene matches. The germline V gene has CDR1 MNHNS and CDR2 SASEGT. CDR3 length: 14 residues. The CDR3: CASSAGTGDQPQHF. Here the CDR3 DNA reads TGTGCCAGCAGTGCCGGGACAGGAGATCAGCCCCAGCATTTT.

This chain uses TRBV5-1 with TRBJ2-7; D not certain. Germline CDR1 reads SGHRS; CDR2 reads YFSETQ. The V gene lost 0 bases and the J gene lost 3 bases, with 10 bases spanning the gap. This CDR3 contains 14 residues. The CDR3 region is CASSLDQPGYEQYF. The CDR3 bases are TGCGCCAGCAGCTTGGACCAACCCGGCTACGAGCAGTACTTC.

The V call is TRBV6-1, the J call TRBJ1-4; a possible D gene is TRBD1 (5 bases). Germline CDR1 is MNHNS and CDR2 is SASEGT. Trimming took off 6 bases at V and 4 bases at J, with 15 bases between the two ends. The CDR3 has 15 residues. CDR3 sequence reads: CASRFQGLDNEKLFF. In nucleotides, the CDR3 is TGTGCCAGCAGGTTCCAGGGACTCGATAATGAAAAACTGTTTTTT.

The gene calls are TRBV27 and TRBJ1-2; D possibly corresponds to TRBD1 (6 bases). V lost 6 bases, J lost 4 bases, and 15 bases lay in between. Germline-derived CDR1 and CDR2 are MNHEY and SMNVEV (reference sequence). The CDR3 consists of 14 residues. CDR3 sequence reads: CASRWGGPGYGYTF. The CDR3, as DNA: TGTGCCAGCAGATGGGGGGGCCCGGGCTATGGCTACACCTTC.

The gene calls are TRBV19 and TRBJ1-1, with D unclear. This CDR3 has 12 amino acids. Germline CDR1 is LNHDA and CDR2 is SQIVND (reference sequence). Trimming removed 7 bases at V and 5 bases at J, with 11 bases between. As DNA, the CDR3 is TGTGCCAGTACCATGGGGAGGACTGAAGCTTTCTTT. It translates to CASTMGRTEAFF.

V and J are TRBV6-5 and TRBJ2-3; TRBD2 might be the D (6 bases). V lost 0 bases and J lost 5, with 12 bases in between. The CDR3 totals 15 residues. Germline assignment: CDR1 MNHEY and CDR2 SVGAGI. DNA for the CDR3: TGTGCCAGCAGTTACTCCGGGACTCGGCGAGATACGCAGTATTTT. Its protein product is CASSYSGTRRDTQYF.

This clone was found a few times. V gene TRBV2 combines with J gene TRBJ1-2, with 10 bases identical to TRBD1. Germline CDR1 is SNHLY and CDR2 is FYNNEI. The junction had 3 bases not matched to a gene; V was cut back by 1 base and J by 7 bases. CDR3 length: 14 amino acids. The CDR3 spells CASSEGTGGSGYTF. CDR3 coding DNA: TGTGCCAGCAGTGAAGGGACAGGGGGAAGTGGCTACACCTTC.

J is TRBJ2-4 and V is TRBV29-1, with no clear D. V lost 4 bases, J lost 5 bases, and 6 bases lay in between. Germline V gene sequence: CDR1 SQVTM, CDR2 ANQGSEA. The CDR3 consists of 11 residues. The CDR3 is CSVVAENIQYF. The DNA for the CDR3 is TGCAGCGTTGTGGCGGAAAACATTCAGTACTTC.

This clone turned up a few times. This chain uses TRBV7-9 with TRBJ1-1; D gene uncertain. CDR3 size: 11 residues. Germline V lookup: CDR1 SEHNR, CDR2 FQNEAQ (reference sequence). The V end was cut by 2 bases, the J end by 11 bases, with 9 bases between. In DNA, the CDR3 is TGTGCCAGCAGCTTAACCACGGAGGCTTTCTTT. Protein: CASSLTTEAFF.

This rearrangement joins TRBV7-8 to TRBJ2-3; D gene ambiguous. CDR1 and CDR2 from the germline V gene are SGHVS and FQNEAQ. CDR3 length: 13 amino acids. The ends were cut back, 1 base at V and 9 bases at J, with 11 bases in the middle. The chain's CDR3 is CASSLGLAKTQYF. In DNA form, the CDR3 reads TGTGCCAGCAGCTTAGGGTTGGCCAAGACGCAGTATTTT.

The CDR3 region is CASSAEQGLNTEAFF. CDR3 in DNA: TGCGCCAGCAGCGCGGAACAGGGCTTGAACACTGAAGCTTTCTTT. The rearrangement uses TRBV5-1 and TRBJ1-1, with D perhaps matching TRBD1 (6 bases). The CDR3 runs to 15 residues. Trimming left V 4 bases short and J 0 bases short, with 13 bases between. Per the germline V gene, CDR1 is SGHRS and CDR2 is YFSETQ.

The chain employs TRBV30 and TRBJ2-1, with 7 nucleotides matching TRBD1. The length of the CDR3 is 14 residues. Germline CDR1 is GTSNPN and CDR2 is SVGIG (reference sequence). Germline trimming cut 2 bases from V and 9 bases from J; bases unmatched to any gene: 10. Here the CDR3 reads CAWSTSGTEGEQFF. The CDR3 bases are TGTGCCTGGAGTACCTCGGGGACAGAGGGTGAGCAGTTCTTC.

The chain employs TRBV7-9 and TRBJ2-1, with D maybe TRBD2 (7 bases). Germline assignment: CDR1 SEHNR and CDR2 FQNEAQ (reference sequence). Trimming left V 5 bases short and J 6 bases short, with 20 bases between. CDR3 length: 16 residues. Written as DNA, the CDR3 is TGTGCCAGCAGCCATTTGGGGGGGCTAGTGGGCAATGAGCAGTTCTTC. Translated: CASSHLGGLVGNEQFF.

The rearrangement uses TRBV5-1 and TRBJ1-1; D possibly corresponds to TRBD1 (5 bases). This CDR3 is 13 amino acids long. Germline V gene data show CDR1 as SGHRS and CDR2 as YFSETQ. The V end was cut by 7 bases, the J end by 1 base, with 11 bases between. The chain's CDR3 is CASSWGQNTEAFF. The CDR3 bases are TGCGCCAGCTCCTGGGGCCAGAACACTGAAGCTTTCTTT.

V and J are TRBV27 and TRBJ1-2; D perhaps matches TRBD1 (5 bases). This CDR3 is built from 13 residues. V was pared by 3 bases and J by 2 bases, with 7 bases between. Germline values: CDR1 MNHEY, CDR2 SMNVEV (reference sequence). DNA of the CDR3: TGTGCCAGCAGTTTGGGGCAGAACTATGGCTACACCTTC. It codes for CASSLGQNYGYTF.